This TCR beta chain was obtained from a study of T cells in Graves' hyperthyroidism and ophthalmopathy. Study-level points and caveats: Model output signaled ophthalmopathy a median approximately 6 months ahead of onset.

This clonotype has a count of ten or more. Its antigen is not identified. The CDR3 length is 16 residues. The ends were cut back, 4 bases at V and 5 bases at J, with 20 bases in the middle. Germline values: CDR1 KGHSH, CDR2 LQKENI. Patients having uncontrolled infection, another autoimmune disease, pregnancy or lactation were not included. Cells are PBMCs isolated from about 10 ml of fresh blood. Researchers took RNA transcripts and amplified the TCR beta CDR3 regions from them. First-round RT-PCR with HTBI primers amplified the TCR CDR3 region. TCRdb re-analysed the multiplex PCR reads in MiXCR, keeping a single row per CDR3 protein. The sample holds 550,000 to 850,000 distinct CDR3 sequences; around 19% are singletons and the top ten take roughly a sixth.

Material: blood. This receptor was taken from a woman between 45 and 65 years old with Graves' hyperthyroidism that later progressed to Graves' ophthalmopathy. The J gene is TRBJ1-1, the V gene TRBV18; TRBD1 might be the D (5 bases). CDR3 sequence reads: CASSLRDGSRGTEAFF. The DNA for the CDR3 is TGTGCCAGCTCACTTCGTGATGGGTCCCGGGGGACTGAAGCTTTCTTT.